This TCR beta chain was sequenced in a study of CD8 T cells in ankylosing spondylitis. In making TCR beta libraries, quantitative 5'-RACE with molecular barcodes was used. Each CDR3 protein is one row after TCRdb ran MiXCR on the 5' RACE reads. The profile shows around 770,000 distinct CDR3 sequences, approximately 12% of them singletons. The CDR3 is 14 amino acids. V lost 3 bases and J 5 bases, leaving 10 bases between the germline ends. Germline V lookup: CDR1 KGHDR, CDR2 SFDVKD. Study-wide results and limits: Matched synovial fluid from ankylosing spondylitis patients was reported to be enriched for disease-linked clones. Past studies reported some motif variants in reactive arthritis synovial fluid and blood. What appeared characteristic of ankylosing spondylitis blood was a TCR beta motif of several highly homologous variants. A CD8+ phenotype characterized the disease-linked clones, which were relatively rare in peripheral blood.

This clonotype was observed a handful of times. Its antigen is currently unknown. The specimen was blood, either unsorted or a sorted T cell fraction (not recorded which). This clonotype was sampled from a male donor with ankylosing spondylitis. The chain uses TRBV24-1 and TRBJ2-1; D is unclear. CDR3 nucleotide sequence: TGTGCCACCAGTGATCCTAGAGGAGACAATGAGCAGTTCTTC. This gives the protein CATSDPRGDNEQFF.